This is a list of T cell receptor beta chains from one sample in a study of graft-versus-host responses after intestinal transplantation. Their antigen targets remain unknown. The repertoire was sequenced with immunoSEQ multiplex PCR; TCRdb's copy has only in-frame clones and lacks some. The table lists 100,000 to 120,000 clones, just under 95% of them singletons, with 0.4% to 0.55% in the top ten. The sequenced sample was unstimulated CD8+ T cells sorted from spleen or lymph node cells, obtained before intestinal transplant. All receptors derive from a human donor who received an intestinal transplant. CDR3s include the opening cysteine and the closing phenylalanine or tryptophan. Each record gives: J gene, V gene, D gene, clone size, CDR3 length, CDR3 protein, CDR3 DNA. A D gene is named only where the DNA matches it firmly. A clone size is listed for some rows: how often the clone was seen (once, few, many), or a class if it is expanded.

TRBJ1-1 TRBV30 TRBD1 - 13 CAELTGGSTEAFF TGTGCCGAGCTAACAGGGGGATCCACTGAAGCTTTCTTT
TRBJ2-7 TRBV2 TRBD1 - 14 CASSYDRGLYEQYF TGTGCCAGCAGCTACGACAGGGGGCTCTACGAGCAGTACTTC
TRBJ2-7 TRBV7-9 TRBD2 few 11 CASSLAGEQYF TGTGCCAGCAGCCTAGCGGGGGAGCAGTACTTC
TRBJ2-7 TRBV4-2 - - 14 CASSQAGTPDEQYF TGTGCCAGCAGCCAAGCCGGGACCCCTGACGAGCAGTACTTC
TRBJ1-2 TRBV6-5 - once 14 CASSYFPGSYGYTF TGTGCCAGCAGTTACTTTCCTGGCTCCTATGGCTACACCTTC
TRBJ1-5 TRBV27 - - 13 CASSQRKNQPQHF TGTGCCAGCAGTCAAAGGAAGAATCAGCCCCAGCATTTT
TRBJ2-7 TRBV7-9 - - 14 CASSSSLTQKEQYF TGTGCCAGCAGCTCTTCATTGACCCAAAAAGAGCAGTACTTC
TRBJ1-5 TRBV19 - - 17 CASSTRTDYYSNQPQHF TGTGCCAGTAGTACCCGGACAGATTATTATAGCAATCAGCCCCAGCATTTT
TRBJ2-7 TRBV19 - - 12 CASRQGLNEQYF TGTGCCAGTCGACAGGGACTGAACGAGCAGTACTTC
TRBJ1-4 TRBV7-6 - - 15 CASSLEGGHREKLFF TGTGCCAGCAGCTTAGAAGGGGGTCACCGGGAAAAACTGTTTTTT
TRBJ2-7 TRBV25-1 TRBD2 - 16 CASSGLNRGGTYEQYF TGTGCCAGCAGTGGCTTAAACCGGGGGGGGACCTACGAGCAGTACTTC
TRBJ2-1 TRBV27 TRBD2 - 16 CASSPRLAGSRNEQFF TGTGCCAGCAGTCCCCGACTAGCGGGAAGTCGGAATGAGCAGTTCTTC
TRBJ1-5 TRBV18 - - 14 CASSPPGDHQPQHF TGTGCCAGCTCACCCCCGGGAGATCATCAGCCCCAGCATTTT
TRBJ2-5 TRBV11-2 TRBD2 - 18 CASSGPGLADITQETQYF TGTGCCAGCAGCGGCCCGGGACTAGCGGATATTACCCAAGAGACCCAGTACTTC
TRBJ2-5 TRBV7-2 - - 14 CASRPPGPGETQYF TGTGCCAGCAGGCCCCCGGGCCCCGGAGAGACCCAGTACTTC
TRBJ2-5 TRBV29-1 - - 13 CSGHLSGQETQYF TGCAGCGGCCATCTTAGTGGGCAAGAGACCCAGTACTTC
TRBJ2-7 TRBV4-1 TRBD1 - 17 CASSRTGWGQEAYEQYF TGCGCCAGCAGCCGGACCGGTTGGGGACAGGAAGCCTACGAGCAGTACTTC
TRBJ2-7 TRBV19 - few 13 CASSIAGPYEQYF TGTGCCAGTAGTATTGCGGGACCCTACGAGCAGTACTTC
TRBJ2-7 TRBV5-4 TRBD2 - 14 CASSPVSGNDEQYF TGTGCCAGCAGCCCGGTAAGCGGGAATGACGAGCAGTACTTC
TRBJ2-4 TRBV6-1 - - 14 CASSEMRLENIQYF TGTGCCAGCAGTGAAATGAGACTAGAAAACATTCAGTACTTC
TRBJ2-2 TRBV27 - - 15 CASSVMATNTGELFF TGTGCCAGCAGTGTCATGGCGACTAACACCGGGGAGCTGTTTTTT
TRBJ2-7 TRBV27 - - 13 CASRGLGGYEQYF TGTGCCAGCAGAGGACTAGGGGGCTACGAGCAGTACTTC
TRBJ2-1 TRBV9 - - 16 CASSVGGSGSYNEQFF TGTGCCAGCAGCGTAGGCGGGTCAGGCTCCTACAATGAGCAGTTCTTC
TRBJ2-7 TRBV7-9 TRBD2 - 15 CASNSLASGSYEQYF TGTGCCAGCAATTCATTGGCTAGCGGCTCCTACGAGCAGTACTTC
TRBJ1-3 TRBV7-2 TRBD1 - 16 CASSLAGQGLGNTIYF TGTGCCAGCAGCTTAGCGGGACAGGGGTTAGGAAACACCATATATTTT
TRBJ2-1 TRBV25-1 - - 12 CASTTGLNEQFF TGTGCCAGCACAACGGGTCTGAATGAGCAGTTCTTC
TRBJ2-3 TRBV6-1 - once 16 CASSETPGQPGDTQYF TGTGCCAGCAGCGAAACACCGGGACAACCGGGAGATACGCAGTATTTT
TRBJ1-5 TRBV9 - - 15 CASSASVSSNQPQHF TGTGCCAGCAGCGCCTCAGTTTCGTCCAATCAGCCCCAGCATTTT